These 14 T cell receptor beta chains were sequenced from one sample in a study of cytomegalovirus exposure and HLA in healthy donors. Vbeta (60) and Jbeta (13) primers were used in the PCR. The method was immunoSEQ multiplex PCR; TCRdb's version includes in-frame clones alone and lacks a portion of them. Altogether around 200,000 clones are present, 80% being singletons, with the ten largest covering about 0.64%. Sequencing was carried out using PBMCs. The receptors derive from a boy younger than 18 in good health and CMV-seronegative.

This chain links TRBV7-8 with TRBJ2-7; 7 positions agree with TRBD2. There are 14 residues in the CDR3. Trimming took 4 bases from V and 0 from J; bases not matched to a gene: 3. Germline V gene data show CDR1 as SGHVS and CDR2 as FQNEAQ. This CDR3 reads CASSSSGLSYEQYF. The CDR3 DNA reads TGTGCCAGCAGCTCTAGCGGACTCTCCTACGAGCAGTACTTC. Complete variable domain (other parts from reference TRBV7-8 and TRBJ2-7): GAGVSQSPRYKVAKRGQDVALRCDPISGHVSLFWYQQALGQGPEFLTYFQNEAQLDKSGLPSDRFFAERPEGSVSTLKIQRTQQEDSAVYLCASSSSGLSYEQYFGPGTRLTVT.

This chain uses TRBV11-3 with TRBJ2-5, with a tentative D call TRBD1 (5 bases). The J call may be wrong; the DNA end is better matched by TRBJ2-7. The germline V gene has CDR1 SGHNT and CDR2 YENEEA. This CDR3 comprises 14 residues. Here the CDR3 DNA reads TGTGCCAGCAGCTTGGGCAGGGCCTCCTACGAGCAGTACTTC. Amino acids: CASSLGRASYEQYF.

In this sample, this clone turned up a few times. For the CDR3, the DNA is TGTGCCATCAGTGAGACGAGCGGGAGGGCCTACGAGCAGTACTTC. Encoded protein: CAISETSGRAYEQYF. V gene TRBV10-3 combines with J gene TRBJ2-7; 10 bases are shared with TRBD2. V lost 2 bases and J lost 2; bases outside the gene matches: 3. The CDR3 covers 15 residues. Germline V gene data show CDR1 as ENHRY and CDR2 as SYGVKD.

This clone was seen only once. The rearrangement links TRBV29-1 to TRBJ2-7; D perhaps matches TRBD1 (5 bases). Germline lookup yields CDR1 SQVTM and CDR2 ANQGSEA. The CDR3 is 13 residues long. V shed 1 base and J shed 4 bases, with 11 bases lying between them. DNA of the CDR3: TGCAGCGTTGAAGGGGGCGCGACGTACGAGCAGTACTTC. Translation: CSVEGGATYEQYF.

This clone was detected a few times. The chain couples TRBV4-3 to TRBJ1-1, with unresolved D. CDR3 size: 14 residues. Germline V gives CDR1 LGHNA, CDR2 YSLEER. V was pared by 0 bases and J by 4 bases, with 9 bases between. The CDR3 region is CASSQEISSTEAFF. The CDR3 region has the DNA TGCGCCAGCAGCCAAGAAATCTCGAGCACTGAAGCTTTCTTT.

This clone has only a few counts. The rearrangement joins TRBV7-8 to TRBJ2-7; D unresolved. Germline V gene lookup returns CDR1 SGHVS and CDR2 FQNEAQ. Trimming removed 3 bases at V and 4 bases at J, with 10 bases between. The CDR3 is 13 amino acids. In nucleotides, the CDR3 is TGTGCCAGCAGCTTTCACTCTACTTACGAGCAGTACTTC. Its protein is CASSFHSTYEQYF.

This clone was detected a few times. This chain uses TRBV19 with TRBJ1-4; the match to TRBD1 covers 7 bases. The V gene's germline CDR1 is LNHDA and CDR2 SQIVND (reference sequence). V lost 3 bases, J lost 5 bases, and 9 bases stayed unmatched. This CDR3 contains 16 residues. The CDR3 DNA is TGTGCCAGTAGTATGGGCCAACAGGGGAAGAATGAAAAACTGTTTTTT. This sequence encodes CASSMGQQGKNEKLFF.

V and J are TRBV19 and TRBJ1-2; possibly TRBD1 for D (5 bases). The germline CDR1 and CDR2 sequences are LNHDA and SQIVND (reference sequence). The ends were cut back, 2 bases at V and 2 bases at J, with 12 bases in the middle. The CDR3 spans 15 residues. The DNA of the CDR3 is TGTGCCAGTAGTATAAGGTTGGGGCGGAACTATGGCTACACCTTC. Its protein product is CASSIRLGRNYGYTF.

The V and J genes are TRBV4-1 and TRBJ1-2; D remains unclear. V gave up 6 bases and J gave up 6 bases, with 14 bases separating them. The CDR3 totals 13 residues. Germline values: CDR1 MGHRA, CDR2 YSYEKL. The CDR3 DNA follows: TGCGCCAGCAGAGGACTCGATTTACATGGCTACACCTTC. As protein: CASRGLDLHGYTF.

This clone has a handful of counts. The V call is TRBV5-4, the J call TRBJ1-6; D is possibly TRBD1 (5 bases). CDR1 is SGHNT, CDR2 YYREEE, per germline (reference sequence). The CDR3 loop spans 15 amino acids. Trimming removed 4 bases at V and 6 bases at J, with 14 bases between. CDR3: CASSDRGHPNSPLHF. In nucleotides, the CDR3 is TGTGCCAGCAGCGATAGAGGACATCCTAATTCACCCCTCCACTTT.

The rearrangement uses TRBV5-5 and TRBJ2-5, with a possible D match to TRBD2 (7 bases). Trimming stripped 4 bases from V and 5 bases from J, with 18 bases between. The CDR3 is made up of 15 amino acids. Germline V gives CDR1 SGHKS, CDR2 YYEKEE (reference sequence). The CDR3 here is CASSLNQGGGETQYF. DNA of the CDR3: TGTGCCAGCAGCCTCAACCAGGGAGGGGGGGAGACCCAGTACTTC.

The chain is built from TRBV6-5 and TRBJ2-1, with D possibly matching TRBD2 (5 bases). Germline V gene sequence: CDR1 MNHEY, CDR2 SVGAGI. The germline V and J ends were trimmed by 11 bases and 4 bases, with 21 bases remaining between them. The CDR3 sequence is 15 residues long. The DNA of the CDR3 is TGTGCCGCAAAAATTCGGGGTGGTGGGTACAATGAGCAGTTCTTC. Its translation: CAAKIRGGGYNEQFF.

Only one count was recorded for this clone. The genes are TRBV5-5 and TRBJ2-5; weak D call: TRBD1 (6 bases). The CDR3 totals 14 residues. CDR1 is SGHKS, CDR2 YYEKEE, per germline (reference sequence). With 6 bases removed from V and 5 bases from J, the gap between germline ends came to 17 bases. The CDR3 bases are TGTGCCAGCACCAACACAGGGTACGGGGAGACCCAGTACTTC. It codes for CASTNTGYGETQYF.

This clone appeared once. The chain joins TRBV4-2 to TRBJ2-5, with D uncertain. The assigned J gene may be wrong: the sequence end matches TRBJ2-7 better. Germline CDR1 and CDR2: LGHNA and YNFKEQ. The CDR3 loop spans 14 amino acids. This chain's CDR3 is CASSQDRASYEQYF. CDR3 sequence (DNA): TGTGCCAGCAGCCAAGATCGGGCTAGCTACGAGCAGTACTTC.